The 17 T cell receptor beta chains below all came from one sample that was sequenced in a study of T cells in Graves' hyperthyroidism and ophthalmopathy. Using RNA transcripts as the source, TCR beta CDR3 regions were amplified. HTBI primers were the set used in a first-round RT-PCR of the TCR CDR3. In TCRdb, the multiplex PCR reads were re-called with MiXCR into one record per CDR3 protein. The table lists a few hundred thousand distinct CDR3 sequences, around 18% of them singletons, with about 38% in the top ten. The source material was blood. The source of these receptors is a man aged 18-30 years with Graves' ophthalmopathy.

There are many counts of this clonotype. The chain recombines TRBV28 with TRBJ2-4, with 7 bases lining up with TRBD2. V shed 7 bases and J 0 bases; nucleotides not matched to a gene: 15. The CDR3 has 18 amino acids. Germline V gives CDR1 MDHEN, CDR2 SYDVKM. As DNA, the CDR3 is TGTGCCAGCATCAACCGAGGCCTAGCGGCACTAGCCAAAAACATTCAGTACTTC. Translating gives CASINRGLAALAKNIQYF.

In its sample, this clonotype was seen a few times. This chain joins TRBV6-1 and TRBJ1-1; no definite D call. The CDR3 totals 11 residues. V lost 8 bases and J lost 3, with 7 bases in between. Germline V gives CDR1 MNHNS, CDR2 SASEGT. CDR3 nucleotides: TGTGCCAGCGAGGTGTACACTGAAGCTTTCTTT. It encodes CASEVYTEAFF.

The CDR3 nucleotides are TGCGCCAGCAGCTTGAGAGCGGGGGGATCCTACGAGCAGTACTTC. Its protein is CASSLRAGGSYEQYF. The chain employs TRBV5-1 and TRBJ2-7, with 9 bases lining up with TRBD2. CDR1 and CDR2 from the germline V gene are SGHRS and YFSETQ. The CDR3 has 15 residues. The trim removed 1 base at V and 1 base at J, leaving 3 bases unmatched.

The table lists this clonotype with many counts. V is TRBV3-1 and J is TRBJ1-1; no clear D gene. This CDR3 region has 11 residues. Trimming removed 1 base at V and 11 bases at J, with 8 bases between. Germline CDR1 LGHDT, CDR2 YNNKEL (reference sequence). In DNA, the CDR3 is TGTGCCAGCAGCCAAGGCATTGAGGCTTTCTTT. Its translation is CASSQGIEAFF.

In its sample, this clonotype was seen many times. The chain uses TRBV4-1 and TRBJ2-7, with D possibly matching TRBD2 (5 bases). The V end was cut by 3 bases, the J end by 3 bases, with 15 bases between. The CDR3 sequence is 15 residues long. Germline assignment: CDR1 MGHRA and CDR2 YSYEKL. Written as DNA, the CDR3 is TGCGCCAGCAGCCAGGTCGTGAGGGCGGGCTACGAGCAGTACTTC. It is translated as CASSQVVRAGYEQYF.

This clonotype came up a few times. The chain links TRBV2 to TRBJ2-5, with TRBD2 matching over 7 bases. The CDR3 runs to 15 residues. CDR1 SNHLY and CDR2 FYNNEI come from the germline V gene. V was clipped by 4 bases and J by 2 bases; unmatched bases: 7. CDR3 nucleotide sequence: TGTGCCAGCAGTGGATTGGCGGGGGAGCAAGAGACCCAGTACTTC. Its translation is CASSGLAGEQETQYF.

This clonotype was seen many times. The chain uses TRBV6-1 and TRBJ2-7; 7 bases fit TRBD1. The V gene's germline CDR1 is MNHNS and CDR2 SASEGT. This CDR3 region has 13 residues. J gave up 3 bases and V 7 bases, and 6 bases lay outside the gene matches. The CDR3 loop reads CASTPDRNYEQYF. In nucleotides, the CDR3 is TGTGCCAGCACCCCGGACAGGAACTACGAGCAGTACTTC.

This clonotype was observed once. The chain has TRBV20-1 and TRBJ2-3, with 12 bases identical to TRBD2. Germline CDR1 and CDR2: DFQATT and SNEGSKA (reference sequence). The J segment lost 4 bases and the V segment lost 3 bases, leaving 5 bases of the junction unmatched. This CDR3 comprises 15 residues. CDR3 region: CSASRLAGGPDTQYF. In nucleotides, the CDR3 is TGCAGTGCTAGCCGCCTAGCGGGGGGGCCAGATACGCAGTATTTT.

This clonotype was recorded many times. This rearrangement joins TRBV27 to TRBJ1-1; D unclear. CDR1 is MNHEY and CDR2 is SMNVEV in the germline V gene (reference sequence). CDR3 length: 15 amino acids. The germline V and J ends were trimmed by 8 bases and 4 bases, with 20 bases remaining between them. CDR3 nucleotide sequence: TGTGCCAGCCGGCCCTTCGCGACATTGGGCACTGAAGCTTTCTTT. It codes for CASRPFATLGTEAFF.

This chain uses TRBV25-1 with TRBJ1-5; weak D call: TRBD1 (5 bases). The CDR3 extends over 15 amino acids. V shed 3 bases and J shed 2 bases, with 11 bases lying between them. CDR1 and CDR2 from the germline V gene are MGHDK and SYGVNS. The CDR3, as DNA: TGTGCCAGCAGTGATGCCAGGGTTGGCAATCAGCCCCAGCATTTT. Encoded protein: CASSDARVGNQPQHF.

This clonotype appeared a few times. The chain carries TRBV11-3 and TRBJ1-2; 8 positions agree with TRBD1. The CDR3 covers 15 residues. After removal of 6 bases from V and 3 bases from J, the junction contained 9 bases not matched to a gene. Germline CDR1 is SGHNT and CDR2 is YENEEA. The CDR3 nucleotides read TGTGCCAGCAGATCTATCAAACAGGGGGACTATGGCTACACCTTC. Translated: CASRSIKQGDYGYTF. Using reference TRBV11-3 and TRBJ1-2 for the parts outside the CDR3, the full variable domain is EAGVVQSPRYKIIEKKQPVAFWCNPISGHNTLYWYLQNLGQGPELLIRYENEEAVDDSQLPKDRFSAERLKGVDSTLKIQPAELGDSAVYLCASRSIKQGDYGYTFGSGTRLTVV.

This clonotype showed up many times. This rearrangement joins TRBV5-1 to TRBJ1-6, with TRBD1 matching 9 bases. The CDR3 extends over 15 amino acids. J lost 7 bases, V lost 3 bases, and 5 bases had no gene match. Germline V gene lookup returns CDR1 SGHRS and CDR2 YFSETQ. CDR3 in amino acids: CASSSSTGGNSPLHF. In DNA, the CDR3 is TGCGCCAGCAGCTCTTCGACAGGGGGAAATTCACCCCTCCACTTT. Based on the CDR3 plus reference TRBV5-1 and TRBJ1-6, the full variable domain is KAGVTQTPRYLIKTRGQQVTLSCSPISGHRSVSWYQQTPGQGLQFLFEYFSETQRNKGNFPGRFSGRQFSNSRSEMNVSTLELGDSALYLCASSSSTGGNSPLHFGNGTRLTVT.

This clonotype appeared many times. Here the CDR3 DNA reads TGTGCCAGCAGTTACTCGATGGCCTCCGGGACCCGGGGATCACCCCTCCACTTT. Translated, it gives CASSYSMASGTRGSPLHF. This chain connects TRBV6-6 to TRBJ1-6, with a weak D call TRBD1 (5 bases). V lost 0 bases and J lost 10, with 22 bases in between. This CDR3 is built from 18 residues. CDR1 is MNHNY and CDR2 is SVGAGI in the germline V gene (reference sequence).

This clonotype has a handful of counts. A much larger clone sits a single nucleotide away, making a read error possible. For the CDR3, the DNA is TGTGCCAGCAGCGGGACCCAGGCAGGACTCGGCCCAGATACGCAGTATTTT. Its translation: CASSGTQAGLGPDTQYF. J is TRBJ2-3 and V is TRBV12-3 or TRBV12-4; D is tentatively TRBD1 or TRBD2 (5 bases each). V dropped 6 bases and J dropped 4 bases, with 23 bases sitting between them. This CDR3 has 17 amino acids.

In this sample, this clonotype turned up a few times. The chain recombines TRBV27 with TRBJ2-3, with D perhaps TRBD2 (6 bases). This CDR3 comprises 13 residues. Germline CDR1 reads MNHEY; CDR2 reads SMNVEV (reference sequence). V was pared by 6 bases and J by 4 bases, with 11 bases between. The CDR3 reads CASRNGGADTQYF. CDR3 nucleotide sequence: TGTGCCAGCAGGAATGGCGGGGCAGATACGCAGTATTTT.

This clonotype was seen at least ten times. The J gene is TRBJ1-1, the V gene TRBV3-1, with D perhaps TRBD1 (5 bases). The CDR3 is made up of 12 amino acids. Trimming shortened V by 11 bases and J by 1 base, and 11 bases separated the two germline ends. Germline V gene lookup returns CDR1 LGHDT and CDR2 YNNKEL (reference sequence). The CDR3 protein is CASGQENTEAFF. DNA of the CDR3: TGTGCCTCGGGGCAGGAGAACACTGAAGCTTTCTTT.

This clonotype was seen ten or more times. The chain links TRBV20-1 to TRBJ1-4; possible D gene TRBD1, 6 bases. Germline-derived CDR1 and CDR2 are DFQATT and SNEGSKA (reference sequence). The ends were cut back, 6 bases at V and 4 bases at J, with 15 bases in the middle. The CDR3 spans 14 residues. This CDR3 is CSALPGHGNEKLFF. The CDR3 region has the DNA TGCAGTGCACTTCCGGGACACGGTAATGAAAAACTGTTTTTT.